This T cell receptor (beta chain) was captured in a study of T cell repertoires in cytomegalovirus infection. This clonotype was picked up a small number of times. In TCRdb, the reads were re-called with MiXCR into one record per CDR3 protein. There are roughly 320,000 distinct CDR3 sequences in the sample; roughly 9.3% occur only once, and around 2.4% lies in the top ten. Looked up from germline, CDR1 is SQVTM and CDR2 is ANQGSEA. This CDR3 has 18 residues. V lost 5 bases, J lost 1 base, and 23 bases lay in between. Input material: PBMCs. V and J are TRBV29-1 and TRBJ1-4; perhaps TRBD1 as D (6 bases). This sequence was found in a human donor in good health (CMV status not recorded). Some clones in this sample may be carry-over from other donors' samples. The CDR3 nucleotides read TGCAGCGTTCTACCCACCGGGACAACAAGGTTAACTAATGAAAAACTGTTTTTT. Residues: CSVLPTGTTRLTNEKLFF.